The following is a T cell receptor (beta chain) sequence with its context. It was RNA transcripts that yielded the amplified TCR beta CDR3 regions. HTBI primers were used for first-round RT-PCR of the TCR CDR3. TCRdb reprocessed the multiplex PCR reads via MiXCR and lists one record per CDR3 protein. In the table there are roughly 350,000 distinct CDR3 sequences, approximately 13% of which are singletons. This sample was taken from a study of T cells in Graves' hyperthyroidism and ophthalmopathy. This TCR came from a woman younger than 45 with Graves' hyperthyroidism. Sequenced input: blood.

The CDR3 reads CASSLPPPSQETQYF. The DNA of the CDR3 is TGTGCCAGCAGCCTACCCCCCCCCTCCCAAGAGACCCAGTACTTC. The V gene is TRBV11-2, the J gene TRBJ2-5, with D unclear. The CDR3 contains 15 residues. Germline CDR1 is SGHAT and CDR2 is FQNNGV. The V and J ends lost 5 bases and 1 base respectively, with 14 bases between them.